This TCR beta chain emerged from a study of CD8+CD57+ T cells in acquired aplastic anemia. TCR beta VDJ combinations and CDR3 sequences were profiled from genomic DNA. MiXCR was run by TCRdb on the reads, yielding one entry per CDR3 protein. The data hold 300,000 or so distinct CDR3 sequences, with around three fifths observed a single time. This clonotype has only one observation. Patients who underwent sequencing had shown CD8+CD57+ cell expansion by flow cytometry. The CDR3 runs to 13 residues. The germline V and J ends were trimmed by 6 bases and 9 bases, with 18 bases remaining between them. CDR1 SQVTM and CDR2 ANQGSEA come from the germline V gene.

The source material was sorted CD4+, CD8+, or CD8+CD57+ T cells (not recorded which) from PBMCs. The TCR comes from a human donor with aplastic anemia. The genes are TRBV29-1 and TRBJ2-1; a possible D gene is TRBD1 (6 bases). The DNA for the CDR3 is TGCAGCGTCGTACCCACAGGGTCGGGTGAGCAGTTCTTC. It specifies CSVVPTGSGEQFF.